Sequencing of this TCR beta chain was carried out in a study of CD8+ T cells in alopecia areata. After isolation, RNA underwent reverse transcription to generate cDNA as the sequencing template. Repertoires were generated with immunoSEQ multiplex PCR, while TCRdb's copy carries only in-frame clones and drops some. The sample shows 90,000 to 150,000 clones, less than 80% of them seen only once. General study findings and limits: Lesional tissue from the scalp (especially in alopecia totalis/universalis) showed higher clonality than normal scalp.

The CDR3 is 13 amino acids. V was trimmed by 4 bases and J by 4 bases, leaving 13 bases between them. The germline CDR1 and CDR2 sequences are GTSNPN and SVGIG (reference sequence). The table lists this clone with a count of one. Its antigen is unidentified. Sequenced material: CD4+ T cells sorted from blood. The genes are TRBV30 and TRBJ1-2; no definite D call. This TCR was sampled from a human donor in good health. The CDR3 is CAWNIEVIYGYTF. CDR3 DNA sequence: TGTGCCTGGAACATTGAGGTGATCTATGGCTACACCTTC. The complete variable domain, with remaining parts taken from reference TRBV30 and TRBJ1-2, reads SQTIHQWPATLVQPVGSPLSLECTVEGTSNPNLYWYRQAAGRGLQLLFYSVGIGQISSEVPQNLSASRPQDRQFILSSKKLLLSDSGFYLCAWNIEVIYGYTFGSGTRLTVV.